Listed here are 21 T cell receptor beta chains from one sample, sequenced in a study of Graves' ophthalmopathy and Graves' hyperthyroidism. CDR3 regions of TCR beta were amplified from RNA transcripts. HTBI primers primed a first-round RT-PCR, and a second-round multiplex PCR followed. From the multiplex PCR reads, TCRdb called clonotypes with MiXCR, one entry per CDR3 protein. The sample shows approximately 410,000 distinct CDR3 sequences, less than 20% of them seen only once. Sample: peripheral blood. These receptor sequences come from a woman younger than 35 with stable Graves' hyperthyroidism.

This clonotype came up many times. The gene calls are TRBV6-1 and TRBJ1-1; D is uncertain. This CDR3 comprises 13 residues. The germline gives CDR1 MNHNS, CDR2 SASEGT. Trimming shortened V by 2 bases and J by 1 base, and 5 bases separated the two germline ends. DNA for the CDR3: TGTGCCAGCAGTGAACGCGGGAACACTGAAGCTTTCTTT. The encoded protein is CASSERGNTEAFF.

This clonotype came up a few times. The chain links TRBV20-1 to TRBJ2-6, with unresolved D. V lost 0 bases and J lost 0, with 6 bases in between. The V gene's germline CDR1 is DFQATT and CDR2 SNEGSKA (reference sequence). CDR3 length: 15 amino acids. CDR3: CSARDISSGANVLTF. The CDR3 nucleotides read TGCAGTGCTAGAGATATTAGCTCTGGGGCCAACGTCCTGACTTTC.

This clonotype has just a few counts. This chain uses TRBV4-1 with TRBJ1-1; 8 nucleotides align to TRBD1. The germline V gene encodes CDR1 MGHRA and CDR2 YSYEKL. The CDR3 is made up of 16 amino acids. J lost 4 bases, V lost 1 base, and 8 bases had no gene match. The chain's CDR3 is CASSQVPGQDFTEAFF. The CDR3 DNA follows: TGCGCCAGCAGCCAAGTCCCGGGACAGGACTTCACTGAAGCTTTCTTT.

This clonotype was recorded at least ten times. The V gene is TRBV7-8, the J gene TRBJ1-6; D unclear. Germline V gene lookup returns CDR1 SGHVS and CDR2 FQNEAQ. Trimming removed 4 bases from V and 7 bases from J, with 14 bases in between. CDR3 size: 15 residues. The CDR3 nucleotides read TGTGCCAGCAGCTCCGCAGCGCGGCGAAATTCACCCCTCCACTTT. Amino acids: CASSSAARRNSPLHF.

The table lists this clonotype with many counts. The V and J genes are TRBV6-5 and TRBJ1-5, with a possible D match to TRBD1 (5 bases). Germline CDR1 MNHEY, CDR2 SVGAGI. Trimming removed 0 bases at V and 3 bases at J, with 9 bases between. The length of the CDR3 is 15 residues. The CDR3: CASSYSSGNNQPQHF. CDR3 DNA: TGTGCCAGCAGTTACTCATCAGGGAACAATCAGCCCCAGCATTTT.

This clonotype was picked up many times. The genes are TRBV7-9 and TRBJ1-1; D is uncertain. Germline assignment: CDR1 SEHNR and CDR2 FQNEAQ (reference sequence). Trimming took 4 bases from V and 1 from J, leaving 10 bases between them. The CDR3 consists of 14 residues. The CDR3 here is CASSSDGWNTEAFF. In DNA, the CDR3 is TGTGCCAGCAGCTCCGACGGATGGAACACTGAAGCTTTCTTT.

This clonotype was counted a few times. The chain combines TRBV11-2 with TRBJ2-2; D is undetermined. The length of the CDR3 is 15 residues. The V gene lost 5 bases and the J gene lost 2 bases, with 12 bases spanning the gap. Germline CDR1 SGHAT, CDR2 FQNNGV. The CDR3: CASSPTGVNTGELFF. The CDR3 DNA sequence: TGTGCCAGCAGCCCTACCGGTGTTAACACCGGGGAGCTGTTTTTT.

The V call is TRBV6-5, the J call TRBJ1-1; possible D gene TRBD1, 5 bases. The CDR3 has 14 residues. V was trimmed by 4 bases and J by 3 bases, leaving 12 bases between them. Germline loops: CDR1 MNHEY, CDR2 SVGAGI. CDR3 sequence reads: CASSSRDSHTEAFF. CDR3 nucleotide sequence: TGTGCCAGCAGTTCCCGAGACAGTCACACTGAAGCTTTCTTT.

This sequence joins TRBV10-3 and TRBJ1-1; D unclear. Germline V gene data show CDR1 as ENHRY and CDR2 as SYGVKD. Trimming removed 6 bases from V and 1 base from J, with 9 bases in between. The CDR3 totals 13 residues. The DNA of the CDR3 is TGTGCCATCAGAGGAAATCAGAACACTGAAGCTTTCTTT. Translated: CAIRGNQNTEAFF.

This clonotype has ten or more counts. This chain connects TRBV20-1 to TRBJ1-1; maybe TRBD1 (5 bases). Germline CDR1 is DFQATT and CDR2 is SNEGSKA (reference sequence). CDR3 length: 14 residues. Deletions cut 3 bases from V and 0 bases from J, with 11 bases between. The CDR3 here is CSARGEPMNTEAFF. DNA of the CDR3: TGCAGTGCTAGGGGGGAGCCCATGAACACTGAAGCTTTCTTT.

A few counts support this clonotype. The rearrangement joins TRBV4-1 to TRBJ1-5; D gene unclear. V lost 0 bases to trimming and J lost 6 bases, with 12 bases between them. CDR3 length: 15 residues. Germline V CDR1 and CDR2: MGHRA, YSYEKL. In DNA form, the CDR3 reads TGCGCCAGCAGCCAAGAGGACGCGAGGGTTCAGCCCCAGCATTTT. Residues: CASSQEDARVQPQHF.

The chain uses TRBV6-1 and TRBJ2-7; D remains ambiguous. Germline values: CDR1 MNHNS, CDR2 SASEGT. CDR3 length: 14 amino acids. The V gene lost 2 bases and the J gene lost 4 bases, with 12 bases spanning the gap. CDR3 nucleotides: TGTGCCAGCAGTGAAATGACGGATCTTTACGAGCAGTACTTC. This gives the protein CASSEMTDLYEQYF.

This clonotype was recorded many times. Here the CDR3 reads CASRTGDGGDEQYF. DNA for the CDR3: TGTGCCAGCAGGACAGGGGACGGGGGTGATGAGCAGTACTTC. The chain recombines TRBV6-5 with TRBJ2-7, with 8 bases lining up with TRBD1. Germline trimming cut 6 bases from V and 7 bases from J; bases unmatched to any gene: 11. Per germline, CDR1 MNHEY and CDR2 SVGAGI. The CDR3 consists of 14 residues.

This clonotype was counted many times. The V gene is TRBV6-1, the J gene TRBJ1-1; a weak D match, TRBD1 (6 bases). Looked up from germline, CDR1 is MNHNS and CDR2 is SASEGT. This CDR3 contains 15 residues. V gave up 1 base and J gave up 0 bases, with 9 bases separating them. The CDR3 sequence is CASSEGSGVNTEAFF. The CDR3 nucleotides read TGTGCCAGCAGTGAAGGGTCAGGGGTGAACACTGAAGCTTTCTTT.

This clonotype was seen many times. The chain joins TRBV4-1 to TRBJ1-2; 8 bases line up with TRBD1. Germline loops: CDR1 MGHRA, CDR2 YSYEKL. The CDR3 is 14 amino acids. V was pared by 3 bases and J by 4 bases, with 4 bases of the junction left unmatched. The CDR3 protein is CASSQFGQGYGYTF. DNA for the CDR3: TGCGCCAGCAGCCAGTTTGGACAGGGCTATGGCTACACCTTC.

The chain couples TRBV18 to TRBJ1-5; TRBD1 matches 10 bases. With V trimmed by 0 bases and J by 6 bases, 5 bases remained unmatched. This CDR3 spans 16 amino acids. The germline CDR1 and CDR2 sequences are KGHSH and LQKENI. The CDR3 here is CASSPPDRGHGQPQHF. The DNA of the CDR3 is TGTGCCAGCTCACCACCTGACAGGGGGCATGGTCAGCCCCAGCATTTT.

J is TRBJ1-2 and V is TRBV12-3 or TRBV12-4; D possibly corresponds to TRBD1 (5 bases). CDR3 size: 13 residues. V shed 8 bases and J shed 3 bases, with 13 bases lying between them. The CDR3 DNA sequence: TGTGCCAGCTGGGGCGTTTCAGACTATGGCTACACCTTC. It encodes CASWGVSDYGYTF.

This clonotype was recorded many times. The chain is built from TRBV10-1 and TRBJ2-2; D ambiguous. The germline gives CDR1 WNHNN, CDR2 SYGVQD (reference sequence). The CDR3 runs 13 residues. V lost 4 bases and J 4 bases, leaving 7 bases between the germline ends. In nucleotides, the CDR3 is TGCGCCAGCAGTGTTACGGGCACCGGGGAGCTGTTTTTT. This codes for CASSVTGTGELFF.

In its sample, this clonotype was seen many times. The CDR3: CASSQGTGSVSSTLHF. CDR3 coding DNA: TGTGCCAGCAGCCAGGGGACAGGTTCCGTTAGCTCGACCCTCCACTTT. The V call is TRBV5-4, the J call TRBJ1-6, with 8 nucleotides matching TRBD1. J was trimmed by 14 bases and V by 4 bases; bases with no gene match: 17. The CDR3 runs 16 residues. Germline V gene data show CDR1 as SGHNT and CDR2 as YYREEE (reference sequence).

In its sample, this clonotype was seen many times. V usage is TRBV15 and J usage is TRBJ1-2, with D unresolved. In germline, CDR1 is LNHNV, CDR2 YYDKDF (reference sequence). The CDR3 has 18 amino acids. The ends were cut back, 0 bases at V and 8 bases at J, with 25 bases in the middle. CDR3 sequence reads: CATSRDLLSRTQVMGYTF. The CDR3, as DNA: TGTGCCACCAGCAGAGATCTATTGTCTCGGACTCAGGTGATGGGCTACACCTTC.

This clonotype was counted ten times or more. The gene calls are TRBV12-3 or TRBV12-4 and TRBJ1-6; possibly TRBD1 for D (6 bases). Trimming shortened V by 3 bases and J by 14 bases, and 17 bases separated the two germline ends. The CDR3 has 14 amino acids. The CDR3 DNA follows: TGTGCCAGCAGTTTCACCTTACAGGGTTGGACCCTCCACTTT. Encoded protein: CASSFTLQGWTLHF.